This passage covers 16 T cell receptor beta chains from one sample sequenced in a study of cytomegalovirus exposure and HLA in healthy donors. The PCR employed 60 Vbeta primers together with 13 Jbeta primers. Only in-frame clones appear in the TCRdb table, and some are missing; sequencing was by immunoSEQ multiplex PCR. The sample lists over 110,000 clones; 70% to 80% were seen once. The sample was PBMCs. These receptors originate from a middle-aged woman in good health and CMV-seropositive.

This clone was counted a single time. The CDR3 loop is CASSFYGQAYEQYF. The CDR3 DNA reads as TGTGCCAGCAGCTTCTACGGACAGGCCTACGAGCAGTACTTC. V usage is TRBV7-2 and J usage is TRBJ2-7; 7 nucleotides match TRBD1. Trimming at V came to 3 bases and at J to 2 bases, leaving 4 bases not matched to a gene. The CDR3 is made up of 14 amino acids. Germline V gives CDR1 SGHTA, CDR2 FQGNSA. The complete variable domain, with remaining parts taken from reference TRBV7-2 and TRBJ2-7, reads GAGVSQSPSNKVTEKGKDVELRCDPISGHTALYWYRQSLGQGLEFLIYFQGNSAPDKSGLPSDRFSAERTGGSVSTLTIQRTQQEDSAVYLCASSFYGQAYEQYFGPGTRLTVT.

The CDR3 region is CASSLPTGTYEQYF. The CDR3 DNA sequence: TGTGCCAGCAGCCTCCCCACAGGTACCTACGAGCAGTACTTC. The chain has TRBV28 and TRBJ2-7; D may be TRBD1 (5 bases). With 6 bases removed from V and 2 bases from J, the gap between germline ends came to 14 bases. The CDR3 is 14 amino acids. Germline V gene data show CDR1 as MDHEN and CDR2 as SYDVKM. Based on the CDR3 plus reference TRBV28 and TRBJ2-7, the full variable domain is DVKVTQSSRYLVKRTGEKVFLECVQDMDHENMFWYRQDPGLGLRLIYFSYDVKMKEKGDIPEGYSVSREKKERFSLILESASTNQTSMYLCASSLPTGTYEQYFGPGTRLTVT.

The chain couples TRBV5-1 to TRBJ2-7, with 12 bases matching TRBD2. J gave up 6 bases and V 4 bases, and 8 bases lay outside the gene matches. The CDR3 contains 15 residues. CDR1 SGHRS and CDR2 YFSETQ come from the germline V gene. The CDR3 reads CASSPQTSGSGEQYF. CDR3 nucleotides: TGCGCCAGCAGCCCCCAGACTAGCGGGAGTGGCGAGCAGTACTTC.

The gene calls are TRBV5-1 and TRBJ2-5; tentative D call: TRBD2 (6 bases). V shed 4 bases and J shed 5 bases, with 12 bases lying between them. The CDR3 spans 13 residues. Germline V gives CDR1 SGHRS, CDR2 YFSETQ. CDR3 protein: CASSQTSSETQYF. Written as DNA, the CDR3 is TGCGCCAGCAGCCAAACTAGCTCCGAGACCCAGTACTTC.

The genes are TRBV6-5 and TRBJ2-5; 7 nucleotides align to TRBD2. Germline CDR1 MNHEY, CDR2 SVGAGI. CDR3 size: 15 residues. V trimming: 11 bases; J trimming: 3 bases; junction bases outside the gene matches: 15. The CDR3 region has the DNA TGTGCCGCCCGGCGGGGTCCGGGAGGAAAAGAGACCCAGTACTTC. It is translated as CAARRGPGGKETQYF.

The chain recombines TRBV28 with TRBJ2-7; D perhaps matches TRBD1 (6 bases). The ends were cut back, 7 bases at V and 2 bases at J, with 18 bases in the middle. The length of the CDR3 is 15 residues. Per germline, CDR1 MDHEN and CDR2 SYDVKM. The CDR3 loop is CASTRPGAGAYEQYF. The CDR3 DNA sequence: TGTGCCAGCACTAGACCCGGGGCAGGGGCCTACGAGCAGTACTTC.

This chain links TRBV19 with TRBJ2-7; D is uncertain. Trimming stripped 5 bases from V and 2 bases from J, with 4 bases between. Germline CDR1 reads LNHDA; CDR2 reads SQIVND (reference sequence). The CDR3 length is 11 residues. The CDR3 sequence is CASSSPYEQYF. CDR3 bases: TGTGCCAGTAGTTCTCCCTACGAGCAGTACTTC.

This chain links TRBV27 with TRBJ2-2, with D possibly matching TRBD2 (6 bases). CDR3 size: 15 residues. The V end lost 3 bases, the J end lost 1 base, and 9 bases lay between the germline ends. Germline CDR1 MNHEY, CDR2 SMNVEV (reference sequence). This CDR3 is CASSLRGLNTGELFF. The CDR3 coding sequence is TGTGCCAGCAGTTTGCGGGGCCTGAACACCGGGGAGCTGTTTTTT.

The V gene is TRBV6-1, the J gene TRBJ2-5, with D possibly TRBD1 on 6 matching bases. The CDR3 covers 16 residues. The germline gives CDR1 MNHNS, CDR2 SASEGT. Trimming took 4 bases from V and 3 from J, leaving 18 bases between them. The CDR3: CASSGRDTIGEETQYF. CDR3 coding DNA: TGTGCCAGCAGTGGCCGGGACACTATAGGCGAAGAGACCCAGTACTTC.

The chain carries TRBV27 and TRBJ1-1; the D is unclear. In germline, CDR1 is MNHEY, CDR2 SMNVEV (reference sequence). The CDR3 has 15 residues. The germline V and J ends were trimmed by 5 bases and 3 bases, with 16 bases remaining between them. The CDR3: CASSPRGPDDTEAFF. CDR3 nucleotide sequence: TGTGCCAGCAGTCCCCGAGGGCCGGACGACACTGAAGCTTTCTTT.

The rearrangement joins TRBV9 to TRBJ2-3; 7 nucleotides align to TRBD2. The CDR3 is 14 residues long. CDR1 is SGDLS, CDR2 YYNGEE, per germline. The junction had 2 bases not matched to a gene; V was cut back by 0 bases and J by 4 bases. CDR3 nucleotides: TGTGCCAGCAGCGTAGTTGCGGGAGCAGATACGCAGTATTTT. Translation gives CASSVVAGADTQYF.

The chain combines TRBV29-1 with TRBJ2-5; tentative D call: TRBD2 (7 bases). Between the trimmed V and J ends, which lost 6 bases and 9 bases, there was a span of 14 bases. This CDR3 comprises 11 residues. Germline values: CDR1 SQVTM, CDR2 ANQGSEA. The CDR3 loop is CSVPREGAQYF. The CDR3 coding sequence is TGCAGCGTACCGAGGGAGGGGGCCCAGTACTTC.

This clone was picked up a small number of times. The chain couples TRBV5-1 to TRBJ1-2; D is ambiguous. Trimming shortened V by 4 bases and J by 1 base, and 17 bases separated the two germline ends. The CDR3 sequence is 16 residues long. In germline, CDR1 is SGHRS, CDR2 YFSETQ. In DNA form, the CDR3 reads TGCGCCAGCAGCAACTACACCCGGAGGTTTAACTATGGCTACACCTTC. As protein: CASSNYTRRFNYGYTF.

The chain couples TRBV5-1 to TRBJ2-5; 7 positions match TRBD1. The V gene's germline CDR1 is SGHRS and CDR2 YFSETQ. This CDR3 region has 13 residues. Trimming took 3 bases from V and 2 from J; bases not matched to a gene: 1. CDR3 amino acids: CASSWTGQETQYF. As DNA, the CDR3 is TGCGCCAGCAGCTGGACAGGACAAGAGACCCAGTACTTC.

The V and J genes are TRBV11-2 and TRBJ2-7, with 7 bases identical to TRBD2. CDR1 SGHAT and CDR2 FQNNGV come from the germline V gene. The CDR3 runs 15 residues. Germline trimming cut 1 base from V and 2 bases from J; bases unmatched to any gene: 5. CDR3 sequence (DNA): TGTGCCAGCAGCTTAGGGGCGGGGGTAACCTACGAGCAGTACTTC. This codes for CASSLGAGVTYEQYF.

The V call is TRBV7-6, the J call TRBJ1-5; D remains unclear. V dropped 2 bases and J dropped 4 bases, with 6 bases sitting between them. Germline CDR1 is SGHVS and CDR2 is FNYEAQ. The CDR3 has 13 amino acids. The CDR3 is CASSLWQNQPQHF. The CDR3 DNA is TGTGCCAGCAGCTTATGGCAGAATCAGCCCCAGCATTTT.